The TCR beta chain described here comes from a study of blood T cell repertoires in COVID-19. Across the study: Some COVID-19 samples were acute and others convalescent; all came from the United States, Italy and Spain. PBMCs, B-cell-depleted T cells, or T cells provided the cDNA or gDNA that made up the material.

V was shortened by 5 bases and J by 4 bases, with 8 bases between the two germline ends. The CDR3 is 12 residues long. Original processing methods: The authors estimated nucleated cell counts from reference gene primer amplification. Repertoires were generated with immunoSEQ multiplex PCR, while TCRdb's copy carries only in-frame clones and drops some. D and trimming were read from the DNA, whereas the V and J calls and clone size are those reported in that table. In the table there are about 88,000 clones, about 90% of which are singletons. What was sequenced was peripheral blood. J is TRBJ1-2 and V is TRBV12-3 or TRBV12-4; D is ambiguous. The receptor's source is a male donor with acute or convalescent COVID-19. Here the CDR3 DNA reads TGTGCCAGCAGTCTAGGGAGCTATGGCTACACCTTC. Its translation is CASSLGSYGYTF.